The clone carrying this T cell receptor (beta chain) appeared a few times. Between the trimmed V and J ends, which lost 4 bases and 5 bases, there was a span of 8 bases. The germline gives CDR1 LGHDT, CDR2 YNNKEL (reference sequence). The CDR3 has 12 residues. This record belongs to a study of blood T cell repertoires in COVID-19. Study-level background: Some COVID-19 samples were acute and others convalescent; all came from the United States, Italy and Spain. Sources were T cells, B-cell-depleted T cells, or PBMCs; the material itself was cDNA or gDNA.

Two negative PCRs, clearance, or symptom resolution had been documented for recovered Cohort 3 donors. Authors' processing steps: Nucleated cell number was recorded as an estimate derived from reference gene primer amplification. Some clones are missing from TCRdb's copy, which holds only in-frame ones; the method was immunoSEQ multiplex PCR. That table supplies the V and J calls and clone size; D and trimming were determined from the DNA. The data contain more than 200,000 clones, about 80% of them seen just once; the ten biggest clones take up approximately 1.8%. This receptor was obtained from a man in his 60s who had recovered from COVID-19. V gene TRBV3-1 (or the pseudogene TRBV3-2) combines with J gene TRBJ1-2; D gene unclear. The sequenced sample was PBMCs or T cells enriched from blood (not recorded which). The CDR3 DNA follows: TGTGCCAGCAGCCTACGAACATATGGCTACACCTTC. Amino acid sequence: CASSLRTYGYTF.